Detailed here is one T cell receptor beta chain. The data were taken from a study of T cell changes during pregnancy in multiple sclerosis. Germline lookup yields CDR1 GTSNPN and CDR2 SVGIG (reference sequence). Trimming shortened V by 4 bases and J by 3 bases, and 7 bases separated the two germline ends. This CDR3 contains 12 residues. Assay used: immunoSEQ multiplex PCR; TCRdb lists only in-frame clones, some missing. The sample contains 50,000 to 70,000 clones, 80% to 95% of which appear only once. The chain joins TRBV30 to TRBJ1-5, with TRBD1 as a possible D gene (5 bases). Specimen: peripheral blood, collected in the second trimester of pregnancy. The TCR sequence derives from a female donor with multiple sclerosis, enrolled in a pregnancy study. In DNA, the CDR3 is TGTGCCTGGAACAGGCCCAATCAGCCCCAGCATTTT. It encodes CAWNRPNQPQHF.